The clone carrying this T cell receptor beta chain was observed at least ten times. Its antigen is as yet unknown. The CDR3 length is 15 residues. From germline, CDR1 is SGHTA and CDR2 FQGNSA. Between the trimmed V and J ends, which lost 1 base and 0 bases, there was a span of 6 bases. This record comes from a study of neurological immune-mediated disorders. Study conclusions and caveats: Healthy controls had more TCR clonal expansion than multiple sclerosis, which showed the least, whereas HTLV-1-associated myelopathy showed the most. Association of the multiple sclerosis repertoire cluster with clinical or MRI features was not observed for any feature.

2 million PBMCs stored at -80 C were the source of the unsorted libraries. A single run covered 15-18 subjects with over 180 million TCR-beta sequences. Each CDR3 protein gets one entry after TCRdb re-called the 5' RACE reads with MiXCR. The sample includes fewer than 50,000 distinct CDR3 sequences, over 2% of them seen just once. The chain employs TRBV7-2 and TRBJ1-4; no reliable D call. The sequence was obtained from a man aged 30 to 45 with multiple sclerosis. The source material was PBMCs. The CDR3 DNA reads as TGTGCCAGCAGCTTAGGGTTCGCAACTAATGAAAAACTGTTTTTT. Its protein is CASSLGFATNEKLFF.